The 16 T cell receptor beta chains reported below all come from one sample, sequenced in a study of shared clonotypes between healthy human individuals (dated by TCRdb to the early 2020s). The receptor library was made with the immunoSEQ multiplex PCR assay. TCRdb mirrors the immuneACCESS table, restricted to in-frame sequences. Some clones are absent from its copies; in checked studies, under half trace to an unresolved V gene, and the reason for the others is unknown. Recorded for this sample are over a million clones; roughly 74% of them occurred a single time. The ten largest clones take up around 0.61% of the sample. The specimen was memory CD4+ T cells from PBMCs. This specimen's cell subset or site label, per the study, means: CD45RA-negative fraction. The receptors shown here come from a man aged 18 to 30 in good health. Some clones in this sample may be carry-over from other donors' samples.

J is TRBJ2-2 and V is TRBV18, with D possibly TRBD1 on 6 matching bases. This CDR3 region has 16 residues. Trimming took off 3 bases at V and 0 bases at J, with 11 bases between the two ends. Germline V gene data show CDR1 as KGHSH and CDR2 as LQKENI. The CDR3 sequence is CASSPSGAANTGELFF. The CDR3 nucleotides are TGTGCCAGCTCACCTTCAGGGGCCGCGAACACCGGGGAGCTGTTTTTT.

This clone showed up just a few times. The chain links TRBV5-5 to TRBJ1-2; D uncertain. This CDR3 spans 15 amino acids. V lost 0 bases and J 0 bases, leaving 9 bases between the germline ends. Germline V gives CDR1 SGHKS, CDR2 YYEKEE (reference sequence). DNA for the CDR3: TGTGCCAGCAGCTTGGACCCACTTCCTAACTATGGCTACACCTTC. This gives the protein CASSLDPLPNYGYTF.

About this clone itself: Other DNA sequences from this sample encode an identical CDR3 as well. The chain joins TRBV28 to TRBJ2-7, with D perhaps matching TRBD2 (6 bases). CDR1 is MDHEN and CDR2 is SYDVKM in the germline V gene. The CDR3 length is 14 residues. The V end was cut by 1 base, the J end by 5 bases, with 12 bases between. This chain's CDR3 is CASSLSGGYDEQYF. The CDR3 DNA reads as TGTGCCAGCAGTTTATCTGGGGGGTACGACGAGCAGTACTTC.

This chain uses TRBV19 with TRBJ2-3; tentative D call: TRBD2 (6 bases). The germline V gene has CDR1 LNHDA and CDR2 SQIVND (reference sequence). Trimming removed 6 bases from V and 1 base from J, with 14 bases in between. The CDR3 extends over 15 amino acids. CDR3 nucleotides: TGTGCCAGTAGAAAAGCTAGCGCCGGCACAGATACGCAGTATTTT. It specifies CASRKASAGTDTQYF.

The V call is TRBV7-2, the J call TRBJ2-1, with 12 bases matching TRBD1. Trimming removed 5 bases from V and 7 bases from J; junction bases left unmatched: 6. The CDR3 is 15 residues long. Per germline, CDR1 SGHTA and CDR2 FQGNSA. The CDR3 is CASSLGTGGLNEQFF. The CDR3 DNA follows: TGTGCCAGCAGCCTTGGGACAGGGGGCCTTAATGAGCAGTTCTTC.

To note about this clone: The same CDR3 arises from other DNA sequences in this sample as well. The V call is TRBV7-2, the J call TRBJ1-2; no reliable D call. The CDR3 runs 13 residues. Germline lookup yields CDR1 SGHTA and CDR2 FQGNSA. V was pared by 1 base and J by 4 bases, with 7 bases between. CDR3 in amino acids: CASSLGGTYGYTF. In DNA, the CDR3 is TGTGCCAGCAGCTTAGGAGGAACCTATGGCTACACCTTC.

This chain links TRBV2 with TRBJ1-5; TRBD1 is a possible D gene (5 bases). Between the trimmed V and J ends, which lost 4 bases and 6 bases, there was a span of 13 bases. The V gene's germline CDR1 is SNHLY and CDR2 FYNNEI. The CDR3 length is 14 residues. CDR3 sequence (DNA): TGTGCCAGCAGTGGCGTGGGGCGCGGTCAGCCCCAGCATTTT. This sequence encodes CASSGVGRGQPQHF.

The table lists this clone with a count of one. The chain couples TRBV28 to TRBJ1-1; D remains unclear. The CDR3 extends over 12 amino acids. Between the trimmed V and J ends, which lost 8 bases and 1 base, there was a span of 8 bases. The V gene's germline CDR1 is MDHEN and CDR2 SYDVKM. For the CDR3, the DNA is TGTGCCAGCGCTAGGAGGAACACTGAAGCTTTCTTT. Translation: CASARRNTEAFF.

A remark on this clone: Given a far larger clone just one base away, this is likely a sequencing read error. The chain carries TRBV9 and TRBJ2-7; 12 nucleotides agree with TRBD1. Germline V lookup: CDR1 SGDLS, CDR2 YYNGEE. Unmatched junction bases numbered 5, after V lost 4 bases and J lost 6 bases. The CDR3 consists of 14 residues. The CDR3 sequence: CASSSGTGGFEQYF. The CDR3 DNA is TGTGCCAGCAGCTCCGGGACAGGGGGCTTCGAGCAGTACTTC.

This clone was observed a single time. CDR3 nucleotides: TGTGCCAGCAGTGCCGGGACGGCCAACTATGGCTACACCTTC. Translated, it gives CASSAGTANYGYTF. V is TRBV6-6 and J is TRBJ1-2, with D possibly matching TRBD1 (5 bases). The CDR3 has 14 amino acids. Trimming removed 5 bases at V and 2 bases at J, with 12 bases between. The V gene's germline CDR1 is MNHNY and CDR2 SVGAGI (reference sequence).

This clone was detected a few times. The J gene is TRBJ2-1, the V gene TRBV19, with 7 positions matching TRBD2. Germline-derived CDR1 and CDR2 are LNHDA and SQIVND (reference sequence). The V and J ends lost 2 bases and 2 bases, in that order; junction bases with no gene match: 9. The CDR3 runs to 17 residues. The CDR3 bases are TGTGCCAGTAGTATAATGGTGGGGAGGGGCACCTACAATGAGCAGTTCTTC. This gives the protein CASSIMVGRGTYNEQFF.

The DNA of the CDR3 is TGTGCCAGCAGTTTAGATAGAATAGCGGGAGCCAGGGAGTTCTTC. This translates into CASSLDRIAGAREFF. The chain is built from TRBV28 and TRBJ2-1; 9 bases are shared with TRBD2. The V gene's germline CDR1 is MDHEN and CDR2 SYDVKM. CDR3 size: 15 residues. Unmatched junction bases numbered 13, after V lost 2 bases and J lost 14 bases. The variable domain in full, completed from reference TRBV28 and TRBJ2-1, reads DVKVTQSSRYLVKRTGEKVFLECVQDMDHENMFWYRQDPGLGLRLIYFSYDVKMKEKGDIPEGYSVSREKKERFSLILESASTNQTSMYLCASSLDRIAGAREFFGPGTRLTVL.

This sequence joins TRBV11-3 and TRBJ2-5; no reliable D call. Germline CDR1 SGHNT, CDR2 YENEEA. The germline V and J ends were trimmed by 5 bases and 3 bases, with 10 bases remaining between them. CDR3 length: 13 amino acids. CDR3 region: CASSGRREETQYF. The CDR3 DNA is TGTGCCAGCAGCGGACGGCGCGAAGAGACCCAGTACTTC.

CDR3 coding DNA: TGTGCCTGGAGTGCCATGCGTCTGGGAGGCTACACCTTC. Protein product: CAWSAMRLGGYTF. The chain uses TRBV30 and TRBJ1-2; D gene uncertain. The germline CDR1 and CDR2 sequences are GTSNPN and SVGIG (reference sequence). The CDR3 consists of 13 residues. Deletions cut 1 base from V and 8 bases from J, with 14 bases between.

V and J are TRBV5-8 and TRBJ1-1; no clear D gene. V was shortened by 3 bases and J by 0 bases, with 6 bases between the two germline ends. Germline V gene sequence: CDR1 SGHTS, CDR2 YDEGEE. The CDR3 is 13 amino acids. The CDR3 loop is CASSSRMNTEAFF. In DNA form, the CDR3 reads TGTGCCAGCAGCTCGAGAATGAACACTGAAGCTTTCTTT.

The CDR3 is CASSSNRKAGYNEQFF. DNA of the CDR3: TGTGCCAGCAGCTCGAACAGGAAAGCGGGATACAATGAGCAGTTCTTC. The V call is TRBV5-6, the J call TRBJ2-1; 7 bases map to TRBD2. CDR1 is SGHDT and CDR2 is YYEEEE in the germline V gene. V lost 3 bases and J lost 4; bases outside the gene matches: 10. This CDR3 region has 16 residues.